This TCR beta chain was sequenced in a study of T-cell reconstitution after alpha-beta-depleted transplantation in children listed by TCRdb under 2016. In terms of the full investigation: The study quantitatively tracked T-cell immune reconstitution after TCRalphabeta/CD19-depleted allogeneic hematopoietic cell transplantation in children using TCR repertoire profiling.

Remarks on this clonotype: The clone's antigen remains unknown. Nothing much larger sits one base from this clone, and base qualities are not available.

Broad study findings and their caveats: In some patients, high TCRbeta diversity at day 60 was attributed to recipient T cells and intrathymic progenitors that had survived conditioning. The apparently early recovery of alphabetaT-cell counts about two months after transplant reportedly depended on only several hundred rapidly expanded clones that came from non-depleted graft cells. Over subsequent months, a decline in hyperexpanded clone frequencies was noted, and after one year, T-cell counts and TCRbeta diversity were mostly ascribed to newly produced T cells.

Library preparation employed PCR. Instrument used: Illumina HiSeq 2500. To normalize quantification of the TCRbeta repertoire, the TCR libraries were built with molecular barcoding that relied on unique molecular identifiers. The raw public reads went through TCRdb reprocessing: fastp at Q25, MiXCR clone calling, in-frame beta chains kept. Each CDR3 protein appears once, grouped with its most common genes and DNA. The sample table holds 450,000 to 550,000 distinct CDR3 sequences, of which approximately 10% were seen once. The top ten clonotypes cover around 13% of the sample. The treatment or condition label, as the study defines it: allogeneic hematopoietic cell transplantation with graft depleted of TCRalphabeta T cells and CD19 B cells. The transplant recipients were children given TCRalphabeta/CD19-depleted allogeneic hematopoietic cell grafts. The CDR3 holds 16 amino acids from the cysteine to the phenylalanine. Here the CDR3 DNA is all that survives: 48 bases in frame from base 1. Trimmed from V: 1 base; trimmed from J: 0 bases; junction bases lacking a gene match: 6. The germline V gene (reference sequence) supplies CDR1 DFQATT and CDR2 SNEGSKA.

The chain uses TRBV20-1 and TRBJ2-3; 8 bases in the junction line up with TRBD2. The TCR sequence derives from a female patient aged 2-9 years who had a stem cell transplant for aplastic anemia, so the T cells may come from the graft donor. The sequences come from PBMCs, mostly from graft donor cells, collected 180 days after TCRalphabeta/CD19-depleted stem cell transplant. The DNA reads as follows: TGCAGTGCTAGAGTGCCGGGAGGGACTAGCACAGATACGCAGTATTTT. Its product reads: CSARVPGGTSTDTQYF.